One and the same sample provided the 27 T cell receptor beta chains below, sequenced in a study of T cell clonotyping in hematopoietic cell transplantation. The protocol was immunoSEQ multiplex PCR, while the TCRdb copy is restricted to in-frame clones and leaves out a portion. This sample has roughly 42,000 clones, with 94% found just once. Sequenced sample: peripheral blood mononuclear cells. These receptors came from a woman aged 45-65 years in good health. Some clones in this sample may be carry-over from other donors' samples.

The chain carries TRBV9 and TRBJ1-3; D is ambiguous. With 1 base removed from V and 2 bases from J, the gap between germline ends came to 10 bases. Germline V gene sequence: CDR1 SGDLS, CDR2 YYNGEE. There are 15 residues in the CDR3. CDR3 loop: CASSVFGVTGNTIYF. The CDR3, as DNA: TGTGCCAGCAGCGTATTCGGGGTTACTGGAAACACCATATATTTT.

CDR3 DNA sequence: TGTGCCAGCAGCTTGGGGGGACACACTGAAGCTTTCTTT. It specifies CASSLGGHTEAFF. The V gene is TRBV7-3, the J gene TRBJ1-1; perhaps TRBD1 as D (5 bases). The CDR3 spans 13 residues. From germline, CDR1 is SGHTA and CDR2 FQGTGA. V lost 3 bases to trimming and J lost 3 bases, with 8 bases between them.

This chain links TRBV9 with TRBJ1-2; no clear D. Germline values: CDR1 SGDLS, CDR2 YYNGEE. V gave up 4 bases and J gave up 3 bases, with 22 bases separating them. The CDR3 spans 17 residues. The CDR3 DNA is TGTGCCAGCAGCCCCCCCGAGGGTAGGGCCCCTTACTATGGCTACACCTTC. Protein: CASSPPEGRAPYYGYTF.

V is TRBV11-1 and J is TRBJ2-1; 8 bases fit TRBD2. This CDR3 comprises 13 residues. The junction had 7 bases not matched to a gene; V was cut back by 8 bases and J by 7 bases. Per the germline V gene, CDR1 is SGHAT and CDR2 is FQDESV (reference sequence). The CDR3 DNA is TGTGCCAGCGGGTATAGCGGGGAGAATGAGCAGTTCTTC. Translation: CASGYSGENEQFF. Drawing the rest from reference TRBV11-1 and TRBJ2-1, the complete variable domain is EAEVAQSPRYKITEKSQAVAFWCDPISGHATLYWYRQILGQGPELLVQFQDESVVDDSQLPKDRFSAERLKGVDSTLKIQPAELGDSAMYLCASGYSGENEQFFGPGTRLTVL.

This chain joins TRBV9 and TRBJ1-2; D is unresolved. Germline CDR1 SGDLS, CDR2 YYNGEE. CDR3 size: 18 residues. The V gene lost 0 bases and the J gene lost 3 bases, with 21 bases spanning the gap. The CDR3 coding sequence is TGTGCCAGCAGCGTAGAAGAGTCGGCTATGGGCCCGGACTATGGCTACACCTTC. It translates to CASSVEESAMGPDYGYTF.

V gene TRBV6-1 combines with J gene TRBJ2-7; TRBD1 agrees at 7 bases. From germline, CDR1 is MNHNS and CDR2 SASEGT. With V trimmed by 0 bases and J by 3 bases, 5 bases remained unmatched. The CDR3 runs to 15 residues. The CDR3 sequence: CASSEAGQPLYEQYF. CDR3 bases: TGTGCCAGCAGTGAAGCGGGACAGCCGCTCTACGAGCAGTACTTC.

This CDR3 is CASRTGSNNYGYTF. Here the CDR3 DNA reads TGTGCCAGCAGGACAGGGTCGAATAACTATGGCTACACCTTC. This rearrangement joins TRBV6-1 to TRBJ1-2; 7 bases are a match to TRBD1. V was clipped by 6 bases and J by 1 base; unmatched bases: 5. CDR3 length equals 14 residues. Germline CDR1 reads MNHNS; CDR2 reads SASEGT.

The chain is built from TRBV6-5 and TRBJ2-1; tentatively, D is TRBD1 or TRBD2 (5 bases each). This CDR3 comprises 15 residues. Trimming took 11 bases from V and 4 from J, leaving 21 bases between them. CDR1 and CDR2 (germline): MNHEY, SVGAGI. CDR3 DNA sequence: TGTGCCGTTACCTTCCGGGACGGAGTATACAATGAGCAGTTCTTC. Translated, it gives CAVTFRDGVYNEQFF.

This chain links TRBV7-9 with TRBJ1-2; D is perhaps TRBD1 (6 bases). Looked up from germline, CDR1 is SEHNR and CDR2 is FQNEAQ (reference sequence). The CDR3 is made up of 16 amino acids. V was shortened by 0 bases and J by 2 bases, with 13 bases between the two germline ends. The DNA of the CDR3 is TGTGCCAGCAGCTTAGCGTGGACAGAAAAGAACTATGGCTACACCTTC. As protein: CASSLAWTEKNYGYTF.

The rearrangement joins TRBV7-2 to TRBJ1-1; weak D call: TRBD1 (6 bases). This CDR3 is 14 amino acids long. V lost 2 bases, J lost 1 base, and 8 bases lay in between. Germline assignment: CDR1 SGHTA and CDR2 FQGNSA. In nucleotides, the CDR3 is TGTGCCAGCAGCTTATGGACAGCGAACACTGAAGCTTTCTTT. Translating it yields CASSLWTANTEAFF.

The chain is built from TRBV30 and TRBJ2-7; D may correspond to TRBD1 or TRBD2 (5 bases each). Germline CDR1 is GTSNPN and CDR2 is SVGIG (reference sequence). The CDR3 covers 12 residues. Trimming took off 8 bases at V and 1 base at J, with 12 bases between the two ends. The CDR3 here is CASRDGSYEQYF. The DNA of the CDR3 is TGTGCCAGCCGGGACGGATCCTACGAGCAGTACTTC.

The V call is TRBV7-3, the J call TRBJ2-1; 8 bases are shared with TRBD2. Germline lookup yields CDR1 SGHTA and CDR2 FQGTGA. The length of the CDR3 is 15 residues. The V and J ends lost 1 base and 4 bases, in that order; junction bases with no gene match: 3. The DNA for the CDR3 is TGTGCCAGCAGCTTAAAGCGGGGGCCTTACAATGAGCAGTTCTTC. It encodes CASSLKRGPYNEQFF.

In nucleotides, the CDR3 is TGTGCCAGCAGCAAAACCCGGGCGTTCACTGAAGCTTTCTTT. Amino acids: CASSKTRAFTEAFF. The chain recombines TRBV6-5 with TRBJ1-1; no clear D gene. Trimming left V 6 bases short and J 4 bases short, with 15 bases between. The CDR3 has 14 residues. Germline lookup yields CDR1 MNHEY and CDR2 SVGAGI.

The V gene is TRBV12-5, the J gene TRBJ2-1; D may be TRBD1 (8 bases). CDR3 length: 15 residues. Germline assignment: CDR1 LGHNT and CDR2 FRNRAP. Trimming cost V 0 bases and J 9 bases, with 15 bases left between them. The CDR3 loop is CASGLVQGGPGEQFF. In nucleotides, the CDR3 is TGTGCTAGTGGTTTGGTACAGGGGGGGCCCGGTGAGCAGTTCTTC.

This chain joins TRBV7-2 and TRBJ1-1; 7 bases fit TRBD1. V gave up 3 bases and J gave up 1 base; unmatched junction bases: 5. The CDR3 extends over 15 amino acids. CDR1 and CDR2 from the germline V gene are SGHTA and FQGNSA. CDR3 in DNA: TGTGCCAGCAGCTTCTCCGGGACAGAGAACACTGAAGCTTTCTTT. Its translation is CASSFSGTENTEAFF.

V gene TRBV7-9 combines with J gene TRBJ2-3; TRBD1 agrees at 9 bases. CDR1 and CDR2 from the germline V gene are SEHNR and FQNEAQ (reference sequence). CDR3 length: 15 amino acids. V dropped 5 bases and J dropped 3; count of bases not matched to a gene: 6. The DNA of the CDR3 is TGTGCCAGCAGCACCCCGGGACAGGGAACAGATACGCAGTATTTT. Protein: CASSTPGQGTDTQYF. Together with reference TRBV7-9 and TRBJ2-3, the CDR3 gives the full variable domain: DTGVSQNPRHKITKRGQNVTFRCDPISEHNRLYWYRQTLGQGPEFLTYFQNEAQLEKSRLLSDRFSAERPKGSFSTLEIQRTEQGDSAMYLCASSTPGQGTDTQYFGPGTRLTVL.

The chain couples TRBV5-1 to TRBJ1-2; TRBD1 might be the D (6 bases). CDR3 length equals 14 residues. Per germline, CDR1 SGHRS and CDR2 YFSETQ. With 6 bases removed from V and 7 bases from J, the gap between germline ends came to 19 bases. CDR3 nucleotide sequence: TGCGCCAGCAAGACCTACGGGGGGCCGATTGGCTACACCTTC. This codes for CASKTYGGPIGYTF.

This clone came up once. The rearrangement joins TRBV6-5 to TRBJ1-3, with TRBD1 as a possible D gene (5 bases). CDR1 and CDR2 from the germline V gene are MNHEY and SVGAGI. Trimming stripped 7 bases from V and 0 bases from J, with 10 bases between. CDR3 size: 14 residues. CDR3 coding DNA: TGTGCCAGCAAAGACAGCCTCTCTGGAAACACCATATATTTT. Its protein product is CASKDSLSGNTIYF.

This clone was observed once. The J gene is TRBJ1-1, the V gene TRBV5-1, with a weak D call TRBD1 (6 bases). Trimming shortened V by 3 bases and J by 5 bases, and 14 bases separated the two germline ends. Germline CDR1 and CDR2: SGHRS and YFSETQ. The CDR3 has 14 amino acids. CDR3 coding DNA: TGCGCCAGCAGCTGGGGGGGCTTGGGTACTGAAGCTTTCTTT. As protein: CASSWGGLGTEAFF.

The chain links TRBV27 to TRBJ2-4; TRBD2 aligns across 13 bases. The CDR3 is 19 residues long. V lost 6 bases, J lost 9 bases, and 20 bases stayed unmatched. Germline V CDR1 and CDR2: MNHEY, SMNVEV (reference sequence). As DNA, the CDR3 is TGTGCCAGCAGCCCCCTCCCCCCGGGACTAGCGGGGTCAGTGAGCATTCAGTACTTC. As protein: CASSPLPPGLAGSVSIQYF.

This clone has only one observation. The rearrangement links TRBV15 to TRBJ2-6; no clear D gene. The CDR3 has 16 residues. Germline-derived CDR1 and CDR2 are LNHNV and YYDKDF (reference sequence). Trimming pared 2 bases from V and 0 bases from J, leaving 8 bases between. The CDR3 coding sequence is TGTGCCACCAGCAGAACTGCTAGCTCTGGGGCCAACGTCCTGACTTTC. It translates to CATSRTASSGANVLTF.

This chain links TRBV25-1 with TRBJ2-1, with 7 bases fitting TRBD1. Unmatched junction bases numbered 15, after V lost 6 bases and J lost 10 bases. Germline lookup yields CDR1 MGHDK and CDR2 SYGVNS. This CDR3 has 15 amino acids. CDR3 bases: TGTGCCAGCAGCGCGAATGGGGACAGAATAAGCGAGCAGTTCTTC. This codes for CASSANGDRISEQFF.

This chain joins TRBV7-2 and TRBJ1-4; 8 positions agree with TRBD1. After removal of 6 bases from V and 3 bases from J, the junction contained 0 bases not matched to a gene. There are 13 residues in the CDR3. The germline CDR1 and CDR2 sequences are SGHTA and FQGNSA. In DNA form, the CDR3 reads TGTGCCAGCAGACAGGGGGCTAATGAAAAACTGTTTTTT. It is translated as CASRQGANEKLFF.

The rearrangement links TRBV19 to TRBJ1-1, with 7 bases matching TRBD1. The CDR3 extends over 13 amino acids. V shed 8 bases and J 3 bases; nucleotides not matched to a gene: 6. The germline gives CDR1 LNHDA, CDR2 SQIVND (reference sequence). The CDR3 DNA sequence: TGTGCCAGTGATGACAGGGTGGACACTGAAGCTTTCTTT. Translated, it gives CASDDRVDTEAFF. The variable domain in full, completed from reference TRBV19 and TRBJ1-1, reads DGGITQSPKYLFRKEGQNVTLSCEQNLNHDAMYWYRQDPGQGLRLIYYSQIVNDFQKGDIAEGYSVSREKKESFPLTVTSAQKNPTAFYLCASDDRVDTEAFFGQGTRLTVV.

The chain combines TRBV5-6 with TRBJ2-5; the match to TRBD2 covers 13 bases. This CDR3 spans 16 amino acids. V was pared by 4 bases and J by 5 bases, with 8 bases of the junction left unmatched. Germline V lookup: CDR1 SGHDT, CDR2 YYEEEE. In DNA form, the CDR3 reads TGTGCCAGCAGCCGACTAGCGGGGGGACGTTTGGAGACCCAGTACTTC. It encodes CASSRLAGGRLETQYF.

This sequence joins TRBV6-6 and TRBJ1-6; D gene ambiguous. Germline assignment: CDR1 MNHNY and CDR2 SVGAGI (reference sequence). V was cut by 2 bases and J by 8 bases, with 13 bases left in between. The CDR3 is made up of 15 amino acids. The CDR3 DNA reads TGTGCCAGCAGTTACATTGGGGAATACGATTCACCCCTCCACTTT. It encodes CASSYIGEYDSPLHF.

CDR3 nucleotides: TGCGCCAGCAGCTTGGGGGGGGCCCCTACAGATACGCAGTATTTT. Its protein product is CASSLGGAPTDTQYF. This chain uses TRBV5-1 with TRBJ2-3; D may correspond to TRBD1 or TRBD2 (6 bases each). Germline CDR1 reads SGHRS; CDR2 reads YFSETQ. V was shortened by 0 bases and J by 3 bases, with 11 bases between the two germline ends. The CDR3 runs 15 residues.